These 18 T cell receptor beta chains were sequenced from one sample in a study of vaccination and CD4 T cells after COVID-19. Described treatment: roughly ten-day PBMC culture with coronavirus spike peptide pools or control peptides (ViraFEST assay). What these receptors recognize is not known. Cultured CD4+ T cells had their DNA profiled by the Oncomine TCR Beta short-read assay. TCRdb re-derived calls from the PCR reads in MiXCR, one entry per CDR3 protein. The data hold 25,000 or so distinct CDR3 sequences, with around three fifths observed a single time. Sequencing was performed on CD4+ T cells from blood, cultured in vitro. These receptors were obtained from a human donor who had recovered from COVID-19.

As DNA, the CDR3 is TGTGCCAGTAGTTCAGGGGGCGGCCGCACAGATACGCAGTATTTT. Its protein is CASSSGGGRTDTQYF. The chain recombines TRBV19 with TRBJ2-3; the match to TRBD1 covers 8 bases. The CDR3 is 15 residues long. CDR1 and CDR2 from the germline V gene are LNHDA and SQIVND (reference sequence). With V trimmed by 5 bases and J by 1 base, 5 bases remained unmatched.

The chain carries TRBV6-2 or TRBV6-3 and TRBJ1-2, with TRBD1 matching 11 bases. After removal of 4 bases from V and 5 bases from J, the junction contained 6 bases not matched to a gene. The CDR3 sequence is 15 residues long. Germline lookup yields CDR1 MNHEY and CDR2 SVGEGT. The CDR3 DNA reads as TGTGCCAGCAGTTTCCCGGACAGGGGGCGATATGGCTACACCTTC. Amino acids: CASSFPDRGRYGYTF.

This clonotype has just one count. This chain uses TRBV7-3 with TRBJ2-1; 7 bases map to TRBD1. CDR1 is SGHTA, CDR2 FQGTGA, per germline. V was pared by 5 bases and J by 0 bases, with 7 bases of the junction left unmatched. The CDR3 is 16 residues long. In nucleotides, the CDR3 is TGTGCCAGCAGCCCCCGACAGGGCAGCTCCTACAATGAGCAGTTCTTC. Its translation is CASSPRQGSSYNEQFF.

The chain carries TRBV12-3 or TRBV12-4 and TRBJ2-1; weak D call: TRBD1 (6 bases). Trimming removed 6 bases from V and 3 bases from J, with 15 bases in between. This CDR3 spans 15 amino acids. The CDR3 nucleotides are TGTGCCAGCAGCCCCGCAGGGGAAAGCTACAATGAGCAGTTCTTC. It codes for CASSPAGESYNEQFF.

The chain is built from TRBV7-6 and TRBJ2-5; D gene uncertain. Trimming removed 2 bases from V and 2 bases from J, with 6 bases in between. This CDR3 has 13 residues. Germline V gene sequence: CDR1 SGHVS, CDR2 FNYEAQ. CDR3 sequence: CASSLISQETQYF. In DNA form, the CDR3 reads TGTGCCAGCAGCTTAATCTCTCAAGAGACCCAGTACTTC.

J is TRBJ2-7 and V is TRBV20-1; D could derive from TRBD1 or TRBD2 (5 bases each). CDR1 is DFQATT and CDR2 is SNEGSKA in the germline V gene (reference sequence). The CDR3 is 16 amino acids. The V and J ends lost 6 bases and 6 bases respectively, with 27 bases between them. Here the CDR3 DNA reads TGCAGTGCGACTCCTCCTGGGACCCCTCTAGGAGGCGAGCAGTACTTC. Its protein is CSATPPGTPLGGEQYF.

The chain employs TRBV19 and TRBJ1-3; D unresolved. Germline V gene data show CDR1 as LNHDA and CDR2 as SQIVND (reference sequence). V was trimmed by 7 bases and J by 0 bases, leaving 7 bases between them. There are 13 residues in the CDR3. In DNA form, the CDR3 reads TGTGCCAGTACCGAGCTCTCTGGAAACACCATATATTTT. Protein product: CASTELSGNTIYF.

This clonotype was detected only a few times. V gene TRBV4-2 combines with J gene TRBJ1-5, with D unresolved. CDR1 and CDR2 (germline): LGHNA, YNFKEQ. The germline V and J ends were trimmed by 0 bases and 0 bases, with 6 bases remaining between them. There are 15 residues in the CDR3. CDR3 region: CASSQDRASNQPQHF. The CDR3 DNA follows: TGTGCCAGCAGCCAAGATCGAGCTAGCAATCAGCCCCAGCATTTT.

The chain joins TRBV7-6 to TRBJ2-7; D unresolved. This CDR3 is built from 12 residues. V was pared by 5 bases and J by 2 bases, with 7 bases between. Germline CDR1 reads SGHVS; CDR2 reads FNYEAQ. Written as DNA, the CDR3 is TGTGCCAGCAGCCTGCCCCCCTACGAGCAGTACTTC. It translates to CASSLPPYEQYF.

This clonotype has just one count. The J gene is TRBJ2-3, the V gene TRBV6-2 or TRBV6-3, with D possibly matching TRBD1 (5 bases). V shed 2 bases and J shed 0 bases, with 12 bases lying between them. The CDR3 is 16 amino acids. Per germline, CDR1 MNHEY and CDR2 SVGEGT. CDR3 coding DNA: TGTGCCAGCAGTTACGGTCCAGGGTCCAGCACAGATACGCAGTATTTT. This gives the protein CASSYGPGSSTDTQYF.

This clonotype was detected only a few times. V is TRBV20-1 and J is TRBJ2-3, with 10 bases aligning to TRBD2. Germline V gene lookup returns CDR1 DFQATT and CDR2 SNEGSKA (reference sequence). The CDR3 length is 14 residues. The chain's CDR3 is CSASTSGVADTQYF. The CDR3 region has the DNA TGCAGCGCATCTACTAGCGGGGTTGCAGATACGCAGTATTTT.

The chain carries TRBV12-3 or TRBV12-4 and TRBJ1-6, with D uncertain. This CDR3 contains 14 residues. V gave up 4 bases and J gave up 9 bases, with 13 bases separating them. The CDR3 spells CASSWEEWGSPLHF. The CDR3 region has the DNA TGTGCCAGCAGTTGGGAAGAGTGGGGTTCACCCCTCCACTTT.

The J gene is TRBJ1-1, the V gene TRBV12-3 or TRBV12-4, with a tentative D call TRBD1 (6 bases). This CDR3 is built from 14 residues. Trimming took 5 bases from V and 1 from J, leaving 11 bases between them. CDR3 DNA sequence: TGTGCCAGCAGTAGGACAGTCAGGAACACTGAAGCTTTCTTT. Protein: CASSRTVRNTEAFF.

This chain links TRBV7-2 with TRBJ1-1, with D unresolved. This CDR3 has 15 amino acids. The V end was cut by 1 base, the J end by 6 bases, with 15 bases between. Per germline, CDR1 SGHTA and CDR2 FQGNSA. CDR3 nucleotide sequence: TGTGCCAGCAGCTTAGGAGTTTCACTGGGCGCTGAAGCTTTCTTT. It codes for CASSLGVSLGAEAFF.

V is TRBV7-2 and J is TRBJ1-1; D is ambiguous. The V gene lost 2 bases and the J gene lost 0 bases, with 13 bases spanning the gap. The CDR3 is made up of 16 amino acids. Germline V lookup: CDR1 SGHTA, CDR2 FQGNSA. The CDR3 sequence: CASSLFGPKLNTEAFF. The CDR3 DNA sequence: TGTGCCAGCAGCTTATTTGGGCCAAAGTTGAACACTGAAGCTTTCTTT.

The V call is TRBV7-2, the J call TRBJ2-7; 11 nucleotides align to TRBD2. Germline CDR1 is SGHTA and CDR2 is FQGNSA. V was pared by 2 bases and J by 6 bases, with 6 bases of the junction left unmatched. The CDR3 has 15 residues. CDR3 coding DNA: TGTGCCAGCAGCTTAATAAGTAGCGGGAGGGGCGAGCAGTACTTC. It specifies CASSLISSGRGEQYF.

V usage is TRBV4-3 and J usage is TRBJ1-6, with 8 nucleotides matching TRBD1. The length of the CDR3 is 18 residues. Unmatched junction bases numbered 7, after V lost 3 bases and J lost 0 bases. Per germline, CDR1 LGHNA and CDR2 YSLEER. CDR3 in amino acids: CASSQAPGGASYNSPLHF. The CDR3 DNA reads as TGCGCCAGCAGCCAGGCCCCAGGGGGCGCCTCCTATAATTCACCCCTCCACTTT.

The rearrangement uses TRBV6-1 and TRBJ2-7; tentative D call: TRBD1 (5 bases). The CDR3 loop spans 15 amino acids. CDR1 is MNHNS, CDR2 SASEGT, per germline. Trimming pared 8 bases from V and 6 bases from J, leaving 23 bases between. This CDR3 is CASQPDDRPVSEQYF. CDR3 DNA sequence: TGTGCCAGCCAGCCGGACGACAGACCAGTTAGCGAGCAGTACTTC.